This TCR beta chain was found in a study of shared clonotypes between healthy human individuals. Study context: Each donor's CD8 memory used one plate, CD8 naive two, each CD4 subset three. Whole-study results and caveats: Despite large depth, sorted-subset datasets appeared incompletely sequenced.

Concerning this clone itself: Its antigen is undetermined.

Data came from immunoSEQ multiplex PCR; TCRdb stores just in-frame clones and leaves some out. The table lists approximately 2,000,000 clones, approximately 90% of them singletons. The CDR3 is made up of 12 amino acids. Germline loops: CDR1 SEHNR, CDR2 FQNEAQ (reference sequence). The clonotype comes from a man aged 18 to 29 in good health. Some clones in this sample may be carry-over from other donors' samples. Sample: naive CD4+ T cells from PBMCs. The subset was: CD45RA+ positively selected. The V gene is TRBV7-9, the J gene TRBJ1-3; the D is unclear. DNA of the CDR3: TGTGGATACCCCCCCTCTGGAAACACCATATATTTT. This translates into CGYPPSGNTIYF. The entire variable domain, with the rest obtained from reference TRBV7-9 and TRBJ1-3, is as follows: DTGVSQNPRHKITKRGQNVTFRCDPISEHNRLYWYRQTLGQGPEFLTYFQNEAQLEKSRLLSDRFSAERPKGSFSTLEIQRTEQGDSAMYLCGYPPSGNTIYFGEGSWLTVV.